The 10 T cell receptor beta chains presented below share a single source sample, sequenced in a study of cytomegalovirus exposure and HLA in healthy donors. The primer mix had 60 Vbeta and 13 Jbeta primers. Only in-frame clones appear in the TCRdb table, and some are missing; sequencing was by immunoSEQ multiplex PCR. Seen here are under 150,000 clones, roughly 70% observed once, and the top ten hold about 1.6%. The sample comprised PBMCs. The receptors here all came from a woman aged 18-29 years in good health and CMV-seronegative.

This chain joins TRBV19 and TRBJ2-5; D gene unclear. The CDR3 totals 17 residues. V was pared by 2 bases and J by 1 base, with 17 bases between. Germline CDR1 and CDR2: LNHDA and SQIVND (reference sequence). CDR3 sequence: CASSISWPASVQETQYF. In DNA form, the CDR3 reads TGTGCCAGTAGTATATCGTGGCCAGCGAGCGTCCAAGAGACCCAGTACTTC.

This chain uses TRBV14 with TRBJ1-1; D may be TRBD1 (5 bases). The CDR3 has 13 residues. CDR1 is SGHDN and CDR2 is FVKESK in the germline V gene. Trimming removed 3 bases at V and 5 bases at J, with 10 bases between. CDR3 in DNA: TGTGCCAGCAGCCACGGGGGGAGGACTGAAGCTTTCTTT. It translates to CASSHGGRTEAFF. Supplemented by reference TRBV14 and TRBJ1-1, the full variable domain reads EAGVTQFPSHSVIEKGQTVTLRCDPISGHDNLYWYRRVMGKEIKFLLHFVKESKQDESGMPNNRFLAERTGGTYSTLKVQPAELEDSGVYFCASSHGGRTEAFFGQGTRLTVV.

The chain's CDR3 is CASRIRDTGELFF. For the CDR3, the DNA is TGTGCCAGTAGGATCAGGGACACCGGGGAGCTGTTTTTT. This chain links TRBV7-2 with TRBJ2-2; D is possibly TRBD1 (5 bases). V was clipped by 9 bases and J by 3 bases, with 11 bases between them. CDR3 length: 13 amino acids. CDR1 SGHTA and CDR2 FQGNSA come from the germline V gene.

The gene calls are TRBV11-2 and TRBJ2-7; 7 nucleotides align to TRBD1. V lost 1 base, J lost 6 bases, and 12 bases stayed unmatched. CDR3 size: 16 residues. Germline CDR1 is SGHAT and CDR2 is FQNNGV. Here the CDR3 reads CASSLGRQGFSGEQYF. The CDR3 DNA reads as TGTGCCAGCAGCTTAGGGCGACAGGGTTTTTCCGGCGAGCAGTACTTC.

This clone has only a few counts. In nucleotides, the CDR3 is TGTGCCATCAGTGAGTCGCTGGGGCGAGACCCGTCGGTAGTCGGCTACACCTTC. Translation gives CAISESLGRDPSVVGYTF. The chain uses TRBV10-3 and TRBJ1-2; a possible D gene is TRBD1 (5 bases). CDR1 and CDR2 from the germline V gene are ENHRY and SYGVKD. This CDR3 is built from 18 residues. The germline V and J ends were trimmed by 0 bases and 8 bases, with 25 bases remaining between them.

This clone was seen once. CDR3 coding DNA: TGTGCCAGCAGCATTAGCGGGGGGGCCACTGAGCAGTTCTTC. Translation: CASSISGGATEQFF. This chain uses TRBV9 with TRBJ2-1; 11 positions match TRBD2. The CDR3 totals 14 residues. V shed 4 bases and J 9 bases; nucleotides not matched to a gene: 6. Germline CDR1 is SGDLS and CDR2 is YYNGEE.

This clone was seen once. V is TRBV10-3 and J is TRBJ2-5, with a tentative D call TRBD2 (5 bases). Trimming took off 2 bases at V and 5 bases at J, with 9 bases between the two ends. Looked up from germline, CDR1 is ENHRY and CDR2 is SYGVKD. The CDR3 runs to 13 residues. CDR3 sequence: CAISEPPGETQYF. CDR3 nucleotide sequence: TGTGCCATCAGTGAGCCCCCGGGGGAGACCCAGTACTTC.

About this clone itself: The conserved final phenylalanine or tryptophan is absent from the CDR3, which likely points to a read error. The chain has TRBV6-1 and TRBJ1-2, with a weak D call TRBD1 (5 bases). Trimming pared 10 bases from V and 4 bases from J, leaving 16 bases between. Germline CDR1 and CDR2: MNHNS and SASEGT. CDR3 length: 13 residues. In DNA, the CDR3 is TGTGCCACCACGTTACAGGAGCTCTATGGCTACACCGTC. Translation gives CATTLQELYGYTV.

This chain joins TRBV9 and TRBJ1-4; 11 bases fit TRBD1. This CDR3 region has 16 residues. Per the germline V gene, CDR1 is SGDLS and CDR2 is YYNGEE. Trimming took 2 bases from V and 0 from J; bases not matched to a gene: 0. This chain's CDR3 is CASSVGQGATNEKLFF. In DNA, the CDR3 is TGTGCCAGCAGCGTGGGACAGGGGGCAACTAATGAAAAACTGTTTTTT.

This chain links TRBV4-1 with TRBJ1-1; no clear D gene. The germline CDR1 and CDR2 sequences are MGHRA and YSYEKL. Trimming stripped 2 bases from V and 0 bases from J, with 10 bases between. CDR3 length: 15 amino acids. CDR3 coding DNA: TGCGCCAGCAGCCAAACCCAGAATCTGAACACTGAAGCTTTCTTT. This encodes CASSQTQNLNTEAFF.